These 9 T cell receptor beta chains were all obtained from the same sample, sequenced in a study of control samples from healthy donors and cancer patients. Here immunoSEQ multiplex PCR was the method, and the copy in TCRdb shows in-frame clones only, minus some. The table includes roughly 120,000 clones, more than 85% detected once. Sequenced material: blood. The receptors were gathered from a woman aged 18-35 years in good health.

For the CDR3, the DNA is TGTGCCAGCAGCTTAGGGACGGGCTCCTATAATTCACCCCTCCACTTT. It translates to CASSLGTGSYNSPLHF. V and J are TRBV7-9 and TRBJ1-6, with D uncertain. Per germline, CDR1 SEHNR and CDR2 FQNEAQ (reference sequence). V lost 1 base and J 0 bases, leaving 7 bases between the germline ends. The CDR3 length is 16 residues.

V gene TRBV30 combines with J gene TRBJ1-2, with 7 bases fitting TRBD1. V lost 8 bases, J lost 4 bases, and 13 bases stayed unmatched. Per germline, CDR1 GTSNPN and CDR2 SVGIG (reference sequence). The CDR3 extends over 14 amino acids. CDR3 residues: CAGPVKGAGYGYTF. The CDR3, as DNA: TGTGCCGGCCCGGTTAAGGGGGCCGGCTATGGCTACACCTTC.

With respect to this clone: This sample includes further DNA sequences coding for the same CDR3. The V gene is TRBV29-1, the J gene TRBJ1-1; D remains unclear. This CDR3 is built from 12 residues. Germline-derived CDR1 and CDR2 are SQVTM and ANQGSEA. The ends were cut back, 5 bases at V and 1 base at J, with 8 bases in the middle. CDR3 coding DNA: TGCAGCGTTCGGGGAGGGAACACTGAAGCTTTCTTT. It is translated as CSVRGGNTEAFF.

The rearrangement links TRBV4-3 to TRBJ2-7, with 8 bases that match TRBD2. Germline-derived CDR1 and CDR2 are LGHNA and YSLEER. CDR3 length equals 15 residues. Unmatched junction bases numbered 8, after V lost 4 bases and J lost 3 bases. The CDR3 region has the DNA TGCGCCAGCAGCCCTCGGACTAGCCGGGGCTACGAGCAGTACTTC. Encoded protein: CASSPRTSRGYEQYF.

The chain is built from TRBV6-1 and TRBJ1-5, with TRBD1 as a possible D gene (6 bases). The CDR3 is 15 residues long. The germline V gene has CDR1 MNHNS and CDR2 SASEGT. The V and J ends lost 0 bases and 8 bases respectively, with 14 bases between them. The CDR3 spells CASSEAQAGVKPQHF. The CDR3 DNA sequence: TGTGCCAGCAGTGAAGCGCAAGCAGGGGTAAAGCCCCAGCATTTT.

CDR3 DNA sequence: TGTGCCACTAGGGACACGGGAGGTACTGAAGCTTTCTTT. Translating gives CATRDTGGTEAFF. The V and J genes are TRBV19 and TRBJ1-1, with D tentatively TRBD1 (6 bases). From germline, CDR1 is LNHDA and CDR2 SQIVND (reference sequence). The V gene lost 10 bases and the J gene lost 5 bases, with 17 bases spanning the gap. The CDR3 is 13 amino acids.

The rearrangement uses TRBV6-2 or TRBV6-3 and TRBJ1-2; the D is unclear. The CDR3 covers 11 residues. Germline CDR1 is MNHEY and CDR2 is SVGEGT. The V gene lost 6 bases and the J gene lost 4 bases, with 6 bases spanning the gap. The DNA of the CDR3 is TGTGCCAGCAGCGACCTCTATGGCTACACCTTC. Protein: CASSDLYGYTF.

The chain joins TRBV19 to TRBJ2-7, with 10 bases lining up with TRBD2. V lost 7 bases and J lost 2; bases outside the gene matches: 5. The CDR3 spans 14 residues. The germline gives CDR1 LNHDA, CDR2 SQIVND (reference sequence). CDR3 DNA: TGTGCCAGTACGAGCGGGAGGGGGACCTACGAGCAGTACTTC. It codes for CASTSGRGTYEQYF.

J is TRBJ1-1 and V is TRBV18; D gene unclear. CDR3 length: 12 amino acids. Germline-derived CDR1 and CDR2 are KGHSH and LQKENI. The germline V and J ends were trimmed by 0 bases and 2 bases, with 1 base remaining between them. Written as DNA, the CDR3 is TGTGCCAGCTCACCACCCAACACTGAAGCTTTCTTT. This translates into CASSPPNTEAFF. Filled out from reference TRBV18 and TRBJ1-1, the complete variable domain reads NAGVMQNPRHLVRRRGQEARLRCSPMKGHSHVYWYRQLPEEGLKFMVYLQKENIIDESGMPKERFSAEFPKEGPSILRIQQVVRGDSAAYFCASSPPNTEAFFGQGTRLTVV.